A single sample gave rise to the 19 T cell receptor beta chains below, sequenced in a study of response to subunit inactivated influenza vaccine. One entry per CDR3 protein, called by TCRdb with MiXCR from the RT-PCR reads. The table records 500,000 to 600,000 distinct CDR3 sequences, approximately 7.7% of them present only once. The input for sequencing was PBMCs from blood, taken about 24 months after vaccination. Receptor source: a man between 50 and 69 years old who received an inactivated influenza vaccine.

This clonotype has a count of ten or more. The V and J genes are TRBV5-1 and TRBJ2-3; possible D gene TRBD2, 5 bases. Germline V gene sequence: CDR1 SGHRS, CDR2 YFSETQ. CDR3 length: 12 residues. V lost 5 bases to trimming and J lost 6 bases, with 10 bases between them. The CDR3 loop reads CASRGSGDTQYF. DNA of the CDR3: TGCGCCAGCAGGGGATCGGGGGATACGCAGTATTTT.

The genes are TRBV29-1 and TRBJ2-7; possible D gene TRBD1, 6 bases. Germline V CDR1 and CDR2: SQVTM, ANQGSEA. This CDR3 has 13 residues. Trimming left V 7 bases short and J 4 bases short, with 17 bases between. CDR3 protein: CSAGGRGHYEQYF. In DNA form, the CDR3 reads TGCAGCGCTGGGGGCAGGGGACATTACGAGCAGTACTTC.

This clonotype was detected a few times. The chain joins TRBV4-3 to TRBJ2-2, with TRBD1 matching over 9 bases. The CDR3 is 17 residues long. CDR1 and CDR2 from the germline V gene are LGHNA and YSLEER. The J segment lost 7 bases and the V segment lost 0 bases, leaving 9 bases of the junction unmatched. CDR3 sequence: CASSQEPPRTGVGELFF. The DNA of the CDR3 is TGCGCCAGCAGCCAAGAACCCCCTCGGACAGGGGTCGGGGAGCTGTTTTTT.

This clonotype was observed a handful of times. The genes are TRBV28 and TRBJ2-5; no clear D. CDR1 is MDHEN and CDR2 is SYDVKM in the germline V gene. Trimming removed 7 bases from V and 2 bases from J, with 11 bases in between. The CDR3 covers 13 residues. DNA for the CDR3: TGTGCCAGCACATCAAGAACACAAGAGACCCAGTACTTC. Translation gives CASTSRTQETQYF.

This clonotype was seen ten or more times. This chain uses TRBV3-1 with TRBJ2-3; TRBD2 matches 9 bases. Germline V gene sequence: CDR1 LGHDT, CDR2 YNNKEL (reference sequence). CDR3 length: 17 amino acids. The J segment lost 4 bases and the V segment lost 4 bases, leaving 12 bases of the junction unmatched. The CDR3, as DNA: TGTGCCAGCAGCCCTCAGAGAGCTAGCGGGATTTCAGATACGCAGTATTTT. Translating it yields CASSPQRASGISDTQYF.

This clonotype appeared once. A read error is possible here, since a much larger clone lies one base away. CDR3 protein: CASTQGPSTDAQYF. The CDR3 region has the DNA TGTGCCAGCACCCAGGGACCTAGCACAGATGCGCAGTATTTT. The chain is built from TRBV2 and TRBJ2-3, with D possibly being TRBD1 or TRBD2 (5 bases each). This CDR3 is built from 14 residues. In germline, CDR1 is SNHLY, CDR2 FYNNEI.

This rearrangement joins TRBV7-9 to TRBJ2-2, with D uncertain. The CDR3 extends over 15 amino acids. CDR1 SEHNR and CDR2 FQNEAQ come from the germline V gene (reference sequence). Between the trimmed V and J ends, which lost 3 bases and 0 bases, there was a span of 8 bases. The CDR3 DNA reads TGTGCCAGCAGCTTGAAGAGCTCGAACACCGGGGAGCTGTTTTTT. Amino acid sequence: CASSLKSSNTGELFF.

The chain is built from TRBV6-1 and TRBJ2-3, with a tentative D call TRBD1 (6 bases). With 7 bases removed from V and 2 bases from J, the gap between germline ends came to 10 bases. The CDR3 covers 13 residues. The germline CDR1 and CDR2 sequences are MNHNS and SASEGT. CDR3: CASTKGDTDTQYF. In DNA, the CDR3 is TGTGCCAGCACTAAGGGGGACACAGATACGCAGTATTTT.

This clonotype was picked up many times. The chain is built from TRBV7-2 and TRBJ2-4; 8 nucleotides agree with TRBD1. The CDR3 length is 16 residues. Per the germline V gene, CDR1 is SGHTA and CDR2 is FQGNSA. V trimming: 2 bases; J trimming: 0 bases; junction bases outside the gene matches: 3. The CDR3 DNA reads TGTGCCAGCAGCTTACGGACAGGGATAGCCAAAAACATTCAGTACTTC. It codes for CASSLRTGIAKNIQYF.

The genes are TRBV6-1 and TRBJ2-3; TRBD2 aligns across 9 bases. V shed 5 bases, J shed 0 bases, and the junction held 3 bases outside the gene matches. This CDR3 is built from 15 residues. Germline CDR1 reads MNHNS; CDR2 reads SASEGT. The CDR3 DNA sequence: TGTGCCAGCAGTAGCGGGAGGCTAAGCACAGATACGCAGTATTTT. Amino acids: CASSSGRLSTDTQYF.

The sample holds many counts of this clonotype. The rearrangement joins TRBV3-1 to TRBJ2-5; 14 nucleotides match TRBD2. V shed 4 bases, J shed 2 bases, and the junction held 3 bases outside the gene matches. CDR3 length: 16 residues. Germline V gene data show CDR1 as LGHDT and CDR2 as YNNKEL (reference sequence). The CDR3 DNA is TGTGCCAGCAGCCGGACTAGCGGGGGGCCGCAAGAGACCCAGTACTTC. Its translation: CASSRTSGGPQETQYF.

This rearrangement joins TRBV9 to TRBJ2-7; maybe TRBD1 (6 bases). The CDR3 extends over 17 amino acids. V shed 2 bases and J shed 0 bases, with 18 bases lying between them. The germline gives CDR1 SGDLS, CDR2 YYNGEE. The CDR3 region has the DNA TGTGCCAGCAGCGTGCTACACCGAAGGGACACCTCCTACGAGCAGTACTTC. This codes for CASSVLHRRDTSYEQYF.

This clonotype was picked up many times. One end of the junction does not line up with germline, which may come from a read error. The V call is TRBV7-9, the J call TRBJ2-7; 11 nucleotides agree with TRBD2. Germline CDR1 and CDR2: SEHNR and FQNEAQ (reference sequence). The CDR3 sequence is 13 residues long. CDR3 in amino acids: CASSLAGGYEQYF. The CDR3 DNA follows: TGCGCCAGCAGCTTAGCGGGAGGGTACGAGCAGTACTTC.

J is TRBJ1-4 and V is TRBV30; 7 bases match TRBD1. J was trimmed by 8 bases and V by 0 bases; bases with no gene match: 18. The CDR3 loop spans 18 amino acids. The germline V gene encodes CDR1 GTSNPN and CDR2 SVGIG (reference sequence). CDR3 nucleotide sequence: TGTGCCTGGAGTGTCCCCCTCTCTCGACAGGGTCGTGGAGAAAAACTGTTTTTT. Its protein product is CAWSVPLSRQGRGEKLFF. Full variable domain (outside the CDR3, taken from reference TRBV30 and TRBJ1-4): SQTIHQWPATLVQPVGSPLSLECTVEGTSNPNLYWYRQAAGRGLQLLFYSVGIGQISSEVPQNLSASRPQDRQFILSSKKLLLSDSGFYLCAWSVPLSRQGRGEKLFFGSGTQLSVL.

The table lists this clonotype with a few counts. The chain combines TRBV7-2 with TRBJ1-2, with D possibly TRBD1 on 6 matching bases. Trimming took 5 bases from V and 6 from J, leaving 10 bases between them. This CDR3 region has 12 residues. Germline CDR1 reads SGHTA; CDR2 reads FQGNSA. Here the CDR3 reads CASSRNRDGYTF. CDR3 nucleotide sequence: TGTGCCAGCAGCAGAAACAGGGATGGCTACACCTTC. Based on the CDR3 plus reference TRBV7-2 and TRBJ1-2, the full variable domain is GAGVSQSPSNKVTEKGKDVELRCDPISGHTALYWYRQSLGQGLEFLIYFQGNSAPDKSGLPSDRFSAERTGGSVSTLTIQRTQQEDSAVYLCASSRNRDGYTFGSGTRLTVV.

Turning to this clonotype: Just one base apart from a much larger clone, this may be a read error. Here the CDR3 DNA reads TGCAGCGTTGTTAAACAGGGAAGATATGGCTACACCTTC. This gives the protein CSVVKQGRYGYTF. J is TRBJ1-2 and V is TRBV29-1, with D possibly matching TRBD1 (6 bases). V dropped 4 bases and J dropped 5 bases, with 14 bases sitting between them. This CDR3 has 13 residues. Germline V CDR1 and CDR2: SQVTM, ANQGSEA.

This clonotype was observed a handful of times. The rearrangement uses TRBV11-2 and TRBJ1-5, with D tentatively TRBD1 (6 bases). Germline CDR1 is SGHAT and CDR2 is FQNNGV. The CDR3 has 14 amino acids. Trimming stripped 2 bases from V and 6 bases from J, with 11 bases between. CDR3 residues: CASSLNGGVQPQHF. CDR3 coding DNA: TGTGCCAGCAGCTTAAATGGGGGCGTTCAGCCCCAGCATTTT.

J is TRBJ1-1 and V is TRBV5-5, with TRBD1 matching 10 bases. Germline CDR1 is SGHKS and CDR2 is YYEKEE (reference sequence). The CDR3 runs to 16 residues. V gave up 4 bases and J gave up 0 bases; unmatched junction bases: 6. The CDR3 loop reads CASSVDRGRLNTEAFF. The CDR3 DNA follows: TGTGCCAGCAGCGTAGACAGGGGGCGATTGAACACTGAAGCTTTCTTT.

In this sample, this clonotype turned up many times. The gene calls are TRBV28 and TRBJ2-7; the D is unclear. The V gene's germline CDR1 is MDHEN and CDR2 SYDVKM. CDR3 length: 17 amino acids. The V end lost 11 bases, the J end lost 3 bases, and 29 bases lay between the germline ends. The CDR3 sequence is CASTARLGLGSGYEQYF. CDR3 in DNA: TGTGCCTCTACTGCACGTCTGGGGTTGGGCTCTGGCTACGAGCAGTACTTC.